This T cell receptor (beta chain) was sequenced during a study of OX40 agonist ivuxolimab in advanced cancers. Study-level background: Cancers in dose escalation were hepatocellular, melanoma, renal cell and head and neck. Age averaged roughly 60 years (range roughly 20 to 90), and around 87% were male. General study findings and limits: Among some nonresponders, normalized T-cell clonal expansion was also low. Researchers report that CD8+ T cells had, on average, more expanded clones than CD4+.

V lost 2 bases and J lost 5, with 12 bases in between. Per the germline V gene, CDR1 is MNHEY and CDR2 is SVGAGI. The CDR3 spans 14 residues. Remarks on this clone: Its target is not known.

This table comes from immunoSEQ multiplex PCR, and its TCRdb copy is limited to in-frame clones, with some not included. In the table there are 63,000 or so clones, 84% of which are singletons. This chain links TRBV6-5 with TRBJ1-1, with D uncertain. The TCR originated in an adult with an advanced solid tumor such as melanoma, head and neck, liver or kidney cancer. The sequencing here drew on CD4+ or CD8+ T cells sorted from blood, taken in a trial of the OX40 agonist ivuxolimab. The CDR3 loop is CASSYGGLGTEAFF. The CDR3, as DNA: TGTGCCAGCAGTTACGGAGGGCTGGGGACTGAAGCTTTCTTT.